Detailed here is one TCR beta chain. Its specificity is not known. This entry comes from a study of radiation and T cells in renal cell carcinoma. Study-wide findings and caveats: From baseline, blood top tumor clonotypes peaked at 2 weeks post-radiation.

The assay was immunoSEQ multiplex PCR, and TCRdb's table has in-frame clones only and misses some. This sample carries about 150,000 clones, about 85% of them seen once, and the ten largest clones take 4.1%. The length of the CDR3 is 13 residues. V gave up 1 base and J gave up 5 bases, with 11 bases separating them. Germline V lookup: CDR1 GTSNPN, CDR2 SVGIG (reference sequence). Time point meaning: baseline pretreatment blood. As to treatment: 15 Gy SBRT to primary tumor, nephrectomy 4 weeks later. After SBRT, blood was collected at 2 and 4 weeks, plus baseline. The source of this sequence is a woman in her 70s with renal cell carcinoma. The rearrangement uses TRBV30 and TRBJ2-5; D is uncertain. The sample consisted of blood, taken from a patient whose treatment included radiotherapy and nephrectomy. CDR3 in amino acids: CAWSGSRKETQYF. The CDR3 DNA follows: TGTGCCTGGAGTGGTTCAAGGAAGGAGACCCAGTACTTC.